This T cell receptor beta chain is drawn from a study of response to subunit inactivated influenza vaccine listed by TCRdb under 2018. Concerning the study at large: The study used deep quantitative T cell receptor repertoire profiling to track responses to a trivalent subunit inactivated influenza vaccine. Here is what the overall study found, with its caveats: The authors suggested that each seasonal influenza vaccination may recruit only a limited number of new T cells.

V is trimmed back by 5 bases and J by 6 bases, and the junction contains 11 bases that no gene match accounts for. Taken from cysteine to phenylalanine, the CDR3 has 15 residues. The sequence is cut down to CDR3 DNA, 45 bases in frame from base 1. According to the germline V gene, CDR1 reads MGHDK and CDR2 reads SYGVNS. This clonotype was detected a few times. Its specific antigen is unknown. Base qualities are not at hand, and no much larger clone is one base apart. Libraries came from RT-PCR. TCRdb lists the instrument as Illumina HiSeq 2500. TCRdb reprocessed the public reads (quality trimming at Q25 with fastp, clone calling with MiXCR) and kept in-frame beta chains. When rows share a CDR3 protein, they turn into one entry using the most common DNA and genes. Present in this sample are about 650,000 distinct CDR3 sequences, 12% to 15% of which were seen just once. The ten largest make up about 7.6% of the sample.

The chain was built from TRBV25-1 and TRBJ2-3, with 7 central nucleotides matching TRBD2. The sequence came from a man over 45 who received an inactivated influenza vaccine. Donor details come from another sample of the same person, matched by shared clones. This specimen was PBMCs from blood, taken 14 to 15 days before vaccination. The CDR3 region has the sequence CASSSTGGSLDTQYF. The nucleotides are TGTGCCAGCAGTTCTACCGGGGGGTCTCTGGATACGCAGTATTTT.